This T cell receptor beta chain stems from a study of beta chain features in type 1 diabetes (dated by TCRdb to between 2018 and 2020). At the level of the whole study: No differences in mean age, gender distribution, total cell number or subset yield were found between patients and healthy donors. A total of about 110 million sorted cells were examined across all samples, and the number of cells per subset was strongly correlated with RNA yield. In the study, recently diagnosed type 1 diabetes patients and matched healthy donors were compared on the TCRB repertoires of their sorted circulating CD4+ T cell subsets. Whereas all 30 or so donors provided naive and central memory subsets, regulatory and stem cell-like memory subsets were isolated from just 8 patients and roughly eight healthy donors.

Each donor gave one peripheral blood draw, roughly 110 mL on average, collected into heparinised tubes. A BD FACSAria II was used to sort naive, central memory, regulatory and stem cell-like memory CD4+ T cells with a panel that included CD45RO, CCR7, CD25, CD127, CD95 and CD27. Every sorted population had a purity above 95%. PBMCs were isolated right away by Lymphoprep density gradient centrifugation and were stained directly, without culture. To minimize batch effects, samples were stained and sorted in pairs, one healthy donor with one patient per experiment. All of the isolated RNA was reverse transcribed with the High Capacity cDNA Reverse Transcription Kit, so expressed TCRB transcripts were sequenced. For stem cell-like memory T cell samples, survey-depth immunoSEQ sequencing was used, averaging about 930,000 total reads per sample. After sorted cells were lysed in RLT buffer, RNA was extracted with DNase-treated RNeasy Micro or Mini kits, with the choice depending on cell number. Each cell subset was processed separately to prevent cross-contamination, with patient and healthy donor samples processed together. The immunoSEQ multiplex PCR was used to amplify TCRB sequences from cDNA, generating 87-bp fragments that spanned the CDR3 region. The amplicons were sequenced using the Illumina HiSeq platform. The original pipeline was this. Synthetic template baselines were used to correct PCR bias computationally, reads within Hamming distance 2 were collapsed, and singletons that could not be merged were discarded. Reads were aligned against IMGT to assign V, D and J genes, CDR3 length and insertions or deletions at six rearrangement sites. Within each subset, clonotype counts were normalized to sorted cell number, and only after that were true diversity and Gini coefficients computed with the tcR R package. Repertoire sharing was quantified using the overlap coefficient calculated on TCRB nucleotide sequences. Sourced from immuneACCESS, this table was stored by TCRdb with only in-frame sequences that have V and J called. A share of the clones is absent; for the studies checked, an unresolved V gene accounts for under half, and the remainder has no known explanation. V, J and clone size were drawn from that table, and D and trimming were deduced from the DNA. The sample data list roughly 45,000 clones, and 50% of these were observed just once. The ten largest clonotypes hold 0.2% to 0.3% of the sample.

As to this clone: Its antigen target is currently unknown. It has no much larger one-base neighbor in the sample; base qualities were not kept.

Study-level results and caveats: PCR might favor shorter templates, but patient and control samples were amplified and corrected together, so any skew would affect both groups equally. Because small numbers of individuals were included in the HLA sub-analyses, any influence of HLA type on TCRB rearrangement was left unresolved. A moderate but significant shortening of TCRB CDR3 length was observed in type 1 diabetes patients in all four CD4+ subsets. Fewer insertions and more nucleotide deletions at VDJ recombination sites were observed in patients with type 1 diabetes, implying thymic rearrangement abnormalities. Because cDNA was sequenced instead of genomic DNA, activated cells with high expression could be over-represented, although the groups did not differ in activation or CD3 levels. The naive, central memory and regulatory TCRB repertoires appeared to resemble one another more closely among patients than among healthy donors.

The CDR3 covers 19 residues, taking in both the cysteine and the phenylalanine. The only DNA kept is the CDR3, 57 bases in frame from the first base. V and J are trimmed by 4 bases and 4 bases, and the gene matches miss 15 bases of the junction. CDR1 and CDR2 were assigned from the germline V gene (reference sequence) as GTSNPN and SVGIG. The chain couples TRBV30 to TRBJ2-1; the central 14 bases match TRBD2. Sequencing was done on a sample of stem cell memory CD4+ T cells from blood. Taken with the paper, the label for cell subset or site translates to: stem cell-like memory CD4+ T cells. The origin of this receptor is a woman in her 30s in good health. The nucleotide sequence reads TGTGCCTGGAAGCCTAGGACTAGCGGGAGGACCCTATCATACAATGAGCAGTTCTTC. Translated, this is CAWKPRTSGRTLSYNEQFF.